The 31 T cell receptor beta chains below were found in one sample sequenced in a study of OX40 agonist ivuxolimab in advanced cancers. Data came from immunoSEQ multiplex PCR; TCRdb stores just in-frame clones and leaves some out. The sample contains about 58,000 clones, about four fifths of which appear only once. The input for sequencing was CD4+ or CD8+ T cells sorted from blood, taken in a trial of the OX40 agonist ivuxolimab. These receptors came from an adult with an advanced solid tumor such as melanoma, head and neck, liver or kidney cancer.

This chain uses TRBV6-6 with TRBJ2-7, with D possibly TRBD2 on 5 matching bases. Germline assignment: CDR1 MNHNY and CDR2 SVGAGI (reference sequence). This CDR3 spans 13 amino acids. V lost 4 bases and J 9 bases, leaving 16 bases between the germline ends. In nucleotides, the CDR3 is TGTGCCAGCAGTTCCGAAGGTATGGGAGCGCAGTACTTC. Its translation is CASSSEGMGAQYF.

This sequence joins TRBV28 and TRBJ1-5; D not resolved. CDR3 length: 18 amino acids. Germline CDR1 MDHEN, CDR2 SYDVKM. Trimming left V 3 bases short and J 0 bases short, with 18 bases between. The CDR3 loop reads CASSFGQQKRYSNQPQHF. DNA of the CDR3: TGTGCCAGCAGTTTCGGGCAGCAAAAGCGTTATAGCAATCAGCCCCAGCATTTT.

This rearrangement joins TRBV5-8 to TRBJ1-2; unclear D gene. This CDR3 has 15 residues. V lost 0 bases to trimming and J lost 1 base, with 10 bases between them. Germline V gene lookup returns CDR1 SGHTS and CDR2 YDEGEE. The CDR3, as DNA: TGTGCCAGCAGCTTGGGGGCAGGTTTTAACTATGGCTACACCTTC. Translated, it gives CASSLGAGFNYGYTF.

J is TRBJ2-5 and V is TRBV7-2; D remains unclear. Per germline, CDR1 SGHTA and CDR2 FQGNSA. The V and J ends lost 1 base and 5 bases respectively, with 8 bases between them. The CDR3 has 13 residues. The DNA of the CDR3 is TGTGCCAGCAGCTTAGATACGGAGGAGACCCAGTACTTC. This translates into CASSLDTEETQYF.

The V call is TRBV30, the J call TRBJ2-4; 7 bases are a match to TRBD2. V shed 0 bases and J 1 base; nucleotides not matched to a gene: 6. Germline V gives CDR1 GTSNPN, CDR2 SVGIG (reference sequence). The CDR3 has 16 residues. DNA for the CDR3: TGTGCCTGGAGTGTAGGGGTCGGGGGGGCCAAAAACATTCAGTACTTC. This gives the protein CAWSVGVGGAKNIQYF.

The chain joins TRBV28 to TRBJ1-2; D might be TRBD1 (6 bases). CDR1 and CDR2 from the germline V gene are MDHEN and SYDVKM. The length of the CDR3 is 12 residues. V lost 2 bases, J lost 8 bases, and 9 bases lay in between. The CDR3 loop is CASSLPGDGYTF. CDR3 DNA sequence: TGTGCCAGCAGTTTACCAGGGGACGGCTACACCTTC.

The V call is TRBV5-1, the J call TRBJ1-4, with D perhaps matching TRBD1 (5 bases). Germline V gene lookup returns CDR1 SGHRS and CDR2 YFSETQ. V gave up 0 bases and J gave up 8 bases, with 11 bases separating them. The CDR3 has 14 amino acids. For the CDR3, the DNA is TGCGCCAGCAGCTTGGCGGGGGATAAGGAAAAACTGTTTTTT. Translation: CASSLAGDKEKLFF.

V is TRBV7-2 and J is TRBJ2-2; TRBD2 matches at 7 bases. The CDR3 extends over 18 amino acids. Germline CDR1 and CDR2: SGHTA and FQGNSA. V gave up 6 bases and J gave up 6 bases; unmatched junction bases: 19. The chain's CDR3 is CASSFNPSGGGFPGELFF. The CDR3, as DNA: TGTGCCAGCAGTTTCAACCCTTCGGGCGGGGGTTTTCCCGGGGAGCTGTTTTTT.

The chain joins TRBV28 to TRBJ2-3; no clear D gene. V was cut by 4 bases and J by 4 bases, with 6 bases left in between. Germline lookup yields CDR1 MDHEN and CDR2 SYDVKM. This CDR3 contains 12 residues. The CDR3 spells CASSSRSDTQYF. CDR3 sequence (DNA): TGTGCCAGCAGTTCTCGTTCAGATACGCAGTATTTT.

J is TRBJ2-1 and V is TRBV6-1; 8 bases fit TRBD2. The CDR3 sequence is 15 residues long. The germline V gene encodes CDR1 MNHNS and CDR2 SASEGT. V dropped 6 bases and J dropped 7; count of bases not matched to a gene: 11. Written as DNA, the CDR3 is TGTGCCAGCAGGCCCACGGGGGGGCGCTTGAATGAGCAGTTCTTC. Translating it yields CASRPTGGRLNEQFF.

The gene calls are TRBV7-9 and TRBJ1-6; D is possibly TRBD1 (5 bases). CDR3 size: 14 residues. The germline CDR1 and CDR2 sequences are SEHNR and FQNEAQ (reference sequence). The V and J ends lost 3 bases and 6 bases respectively, with 9 bases between them. CDR3 nucleotide sequence: TGTGCCAGCAGCTTGGGGCAGCTTAATTCACCCCTCCACTTT. Its protein product is CASSLGQLNSPLHF.

This clone was picked up one time. The chain uses TRBV6-1 and TRBJ2-3; possible D gene TRBD2, 7 bases. Germline V gene data show CDR1 as MNHNS and CDR2 as SASEGT. This CDR3 spans 13 amino acids. V lost 10 bases to trimming and J lost 3 bases, with 14 bases between them. The CDR3 sequence is CATGGLVTDTQYF. In DNA, the CDR3 is TGTGCCACGGGGGGCCTCGTGACAGATACGCAGTATTTT.

The chain joins TRBV18 to TRBJ2-1; D not resolved. This CDR3 has 13 residues. From germline, CDR1 is KGHSH and CDR2 LQKENI. Trimming left V 10 bases short and J 6 bases short, with 16 bases between. Here the CDR3 DNA reads TGTGCCACCTACCCCGATGGTGCCAATGAGCAGTTCTTC. It is translated as CATYPDGANEQFF.

This sequence joins TRBV7-2 and TRBJ1-2; D is unclear. The CDR3 is made up of 13 amino acids. CDR1 and CDR2 (germline): SGHTA, FQGNSA. V was shortened by 3 bases and J by 8 bases, with 13 bases between the two germline ends. CDR3 nucleotide sequence: TGTGCCAGCAGCTTTACGGACGGCCAAGGCTACACCTTC. It specifies CASSFTDGQGYTF.

The rearrangement links TRBV7-3 to TRBJ2-3; 7 bases line up with TRBD2. The CDR3 length is 14 residues. Germline V CDR1 and CDR2: SGHTA, FQGTGA. V lost 5 bases to trimming and J lost 4 bases; unmatched junction nucleotides: 6. CDR3 bases: TGTGCCAGCAGCCTGACTAGCTCCCCAGATACGCAGTATTTT. Protein: CASSLTSSPDTQYF.

The chain uses TRBV29-1 and TRBJ2-5, with 7 bases identical to TRBD1. V gave up 2 bases and J gave up 2 bases; unmatched junction bases: 11. Germline values: CDR1 SQVTM, CDR2 ANQGSEA. The CDR3 runs to 16 residues. The CDR3 here is CSVEKFRGPIQETQYF. The CDR3, as DNA: TGCAGCGTTGAAAAGTTTAGGGGGCCTATTCAAGAGACCCAGTACTTC.

V is TRBV30 and J is TRBJ2-1; TRBD1 matches 8 bases. V lost 1 base, J lost 4 bases, and 18 bases stayed unmatched. CDR3 length: 19 amino acids. Germline loops: CDR1 GTSNPN, CDR2 SVGIG (reference sequence). In nucleotides, the CDR3 is TGTGCCTGGAGTGGAATGGTTTTTGACAGGGGCCAACCTTACAATGAGCAGTTCTTC. It specifies CAWSGMVFDRGQPYNEQFF.

This clone was detected only once. Here the CDR3 DNA reads TGTGCCAGCAGGTCGGGGCCCCAGAACGCAGATACGCAGTATTTT. Residues: CASRSGPQNADTQYF. The chain employs TRBV11-2 and TRBJ2-3, with D tentatively TRBD1 or TRBD2 (5 bases each). The ends were cut back, 6 bases at V and 4 bases at J, with 17 bases in the middle. Germline assignment: CDR1 SGHAT and CDR2 FQNNGV. The CDR3 has 15 residues.

Only a few counts were recorded for this clone. V gene TRBV28 combines with J gene TRBJ1-2; D ambiguous. V gave up 11 bases and J gave up 2 bases, with 15 bases separating them. Germline CDR1 reads MDHEN; CDR2 reads SYDVKM. The CDR3 runs to 13 residues. The DNA of the CDR3 is TGTGCCGGACGGCGGGTTGGGAACTATGGCTACACCTTC. Translation: CAGRRVGNYGYTF.

The V call is TRBV28, the J call TRBJ2-2, with D uncertain. Germline CDR1 and CDR2: MDHEN and SYDVKM. Trimming took 7 bases from V and 3 from J, leaving 12 bases between them. The CDR3 totals 14 residues. The CDR3 loop reads CASTPSFDTGELFF. As DNA, the CDR3 is TGTGCCAGCACCCCCTCCTTTGACACCGGGGAGCTGTTTTTT. Full variable domain (remainder filled in from reference TRBV28 and TRBJ2-2): DVKVTQSSRYLVKRTGEKVFLECVQDMDHENMFWYRQDPGLGLRLIYFSYDVKMKEKGDIPEGYSVSREKKERFSLILESASTNQTSMYLCASTPSFDTGELFFGEGSRLTVL.

The chain carries TRBV5-1 and TRBJ2-3, with 8 bases lining up with TRBD2. V lost 2 bases and J lost 0; bases outside the gene matches: 8. The CDR3 length is 17 residues. Germline CDR1 is SGHRS and CDR2 is YFSETQ. CDR3 nucleotides: TGCGCCAGCAGCTTTACCTTGGCGGGGGGTAGCACAGATACGCAGTATTTT. It codes for CASSFTLAGGSTDTQYF.

V usage is TRBV4-3 and J usage is TRBJ1-4; TRBD1 aligns across 10 bases. The CDR3 totals 16 residues. CDR1 is LGHNA, CDR2 YSLEER, per germline. With 0 bases clipped from V and 6 bases from J, the junction kept 4 bases outside the gene matches. In DNA, the CDR3 is TGCGCCAGCAGCCAAGATCGTGGGACAGGGGATGAAAAACTGTTTTTT. Its translation: CASSQDRGTGDEKLFF.

The rearrangement joins TRBV19 to TRBJ2-1; 10 bases agree with TRBD2. V lost 5 bases and J lost 6; bases outside the gene matches: 7. This CDR3 is 15 amino acids long. The germline CDR1 and CDR2 sequences are LNHDA and SQIVND (reference sequence). The CDR3 loop reads CASSPSGTSANEQFF. CDR3 DNA: TGTGCCAGTAGTCCTTCCGGGACTAGCGCCAATGAGCAGTTCTTC.

This clone was counted between two and nine times. The J gene is TRBJ1-1, the V gene TRBV10-3; no definite D call. The CDR3 sequence is 14 residues long. V was shortened by 4 bases and J by 0 bases, with 9 bases between the two germline ends. The germline CDR1 and CDR2 sequences are ENHRY and SYGVKD. The CDR3 nucleotides are TGTGCCATCAGTGGGCAGGAGATGAACACTGAAGCTTTCTTT. This translates into CAISGQEMNTEAFF.

The chain joins TRBV5-1 to TRBJ2-2; D perhaps matches TRBD2 (7 bases). The V end was cut by 3 bases, the J end by 3 bases, with 18 bases between. Germline V CDR1 and CDR2: SGHRS, YFSETQ. The CDR3 spans 17 residues. The DNA of the CDR3 is TGCGCCAGCAGCTCATCGATCGGGGGGCTGGACACCGGGGAGCTGTTTTTT. Encoded protein: CASSSSIGGLDTGELFF.

V and J are TRBV19 and TRBJ2-7, with D maybe TRBD2 (6 bases). The germline V and J ends were trimmed by 0 bases and 8 bases, with 17 bases remaining between them. There are 15 residues in the CDR3. Germline-derived CDR1 and CDR2 are LNHDA and SQIVND (reference sequence). In DNA form, the CDR3 reads TGTGCCAGTAGTATAGACCCCGGGAGTGATAGGAAGCAGTACTTC. This sequence encodes CASSIDPGSDRKQYF.

The V and J genes are TRBV28 and TRBJ2-5; the D is unclear. The germline V gene has CDR1 MDHEN and CDR2 SYDVKM. Deletions cut 3 bases from V and 7 bases from J, with 9 bases between. The CDR3 spans 12 residues. CDR3 nucleotide sequence: TGTGCCAGCAGTTTTCAGTTCGGGACCCAGTACTTC. This gives the protein CASSFQFGTQYF.

V is TRBV6-1 and J is TRBJ1-1, with 7 positions matching TRBD1. Germline trimming cut 6 bases from V and 0 bases from J; bases unmatched to any gene: 4. The germline V gene has CDR1 MNHNS and CDR2 SASEGT. This CDR3 has 14 amino acids. The CDR3 DNA sequence: TGTGCCAGCAGCCGGGGACAGTTGAACACTGAAGCTTTCTTT. It translates to CASSRGQLNTEAFF.

The V call is TRBV2, the J call TRBJ2-5; D gene ambiguous. CDR3 length: 13 residues. V lost 1 base to trimming and J lost 7 bases, with 10 bases between them. Germline lookup yields CDR1 SNHLY and CDR2 FYNNEI. The DNA of the CDR3 is TGTGCCAGCAGTGAAGAGACGGCCTCGACCCAGTACTTC. It is translated as CASSEETASTQYF.

V and J are TRBV18 and TRBJ1-1; D is unclear. The length of the CDR3 is 13 residues. The V end was cut by 4 bases, the J end by 4 bases, with 10 bases between. The germline V gene encodes CDR1 KGHSH and CDR2 LQKENI. CDR3 region: CASSRLESTEAFF. The CDR3 DNA reads as TGTGCCAGCTCACGTTTGGAGAGCACTGAAGCTTTCTTT.

This clone has just one count. DNA for the CDR3: TGTGCCAGCAGTCGACAGGGAACTTTCGACGAGCAGTACTTC. Translated: CASSRQGTFDEQYF. J is TRBJ2-7 and V is TRBV28, with 7 bases aligning to TRBD1. The CDR3 contains 14 residues. Germline lookup yields CDR1 MDHEN and CDR2 SYDVKM. V was pared by 5 bases and J by 5 bases, with 9 bases of the junction left unmatched.